This TCR beta chain was observed in a study of beta chain features in type 1 diabetes. This clone has at least ten counts. Other DNA sequences in this sample translate to the same CDR3. Each of the sorted populations had a purity greater than 98%. Germline CDR1 reads SGHAT; CDR2 reads FQNNGV. The CDR3 is made up of 13 amino acids. Trimming removed 1 base at V and 6 bases at J, with 7 bases between. As every portion of the isolated RNA was reverse transcribed, the sequencing read expressed TCRB transcripts. About 3.6 million reads on average were seen across naive, central memory and regulatory T cell samples. The protocol was immunoSEQ multiplex PCR, while the TCRdb copy is restricted to in-frame clones and leaves out a portion. Among about 340,000 clones listed, less than 9.5% were seen once.

The clonotype originates from a woman between 18 and 29 years old in good health. Specimen: central memory CD4+ T cells from blood. The rearrangement joins TRBV11-2 to TRBJ2-1; D may be TRBD1 (5 bases). This CDR3 reads CASSLGQSNEQFF. The CDR3 nucleotides are TGTGCCAGCAGCTTAGGACAGAGCAATGAGCAGTTCTTC.